A selection of T cell receptor beta chains follows, all from one sample in a study of blood T cells in healthy people across ages. TCRdb recomputed calls from the 5' RACE reads with MiXCR, one row per CDR3 protein. Counted here are some 1,000,000 distinct CDR3 sequences, roughly 24% occurring once; the ten biggest clones make up around 0.75%. The sample also formed part of further work on T cells of mothers and their children.

The sequencing sample was made of blood. Receptor source: a girl aged 2 to 9 in good health. Both conserved end residues are part of each CDR3. A D gene is named only where the DNA matches it firmly. Size values are once, few and many counts, or a class for expanded clones, and some rows have none.

V,D,size,J,DNA,CDR3
TRBV12-3/TRBV12-4,-,few,TRBJ1-1,TGTGCCAGCAGTTGGGGACTAGCGGACACTGAAGCTTTCTTT,CASSWGLADTEAFF
TRBV24-1,-,few,TRBJ2-7,TGTGCCACCAGTGATAGTGTCCGGGCCGGCGAGCAGTACTTC,CATSDSVRAGEQYF
TRBV20-1,TRBD2,-,TRBJ2-1,TGCAGTGCTAGAGAGGAGCGGGAGGATGAGCAGTTCTTC,CSAREEREDEQFF
TRBV20-1,TRBD2,few,TRBJ2-7,TGCAGTGCTAGTTCGTCTAGCGGGAGGGTGGACGAGCAGTACTTC,CSASSSSGRVDEQYF
TRBV6-6,TRBD1,few,TRBJ1-4,TGTGCCAGCAGTCACACCGACAGGGAGGGGGAAAAACTGTTTTTT,CASSHTDREGEKLFF
TRBV7-8,TRBD1,-,TRBJ1-2,TGTGCCAGCACCTGGACAGGGGGCTCAGATGGCTACACCTTC,CASTWTGGSDGYTF
TRBV12-5,-,-,TRBJ1-3,TGTGCTAGTGGTTTGGTACTTAGTGGCTGGGAGGCTGGAAACACCATATATTTT,CASGLVLSGWEAGNTIYF
TRBV7-2,-,-,TRBJ2-7,TGTGCCAGCACCTCTACGACAGGAGCCTTCTACGAGCAGTACTTC,CASTSTTGAFYEQYF
TRBV12-3/TRBV12-4,-,once,TRBJ1-4,TGTGCCAGCAGTACCGGTGGAGGTGAAAAACTGTTTTTT,CASSTGGGEKLFF
TRBV7-2,TRBD1,-,TRBJ1-2,TGTGCCAGCAGCTTAGTATGGTCGACAGGGGACTATGGCTACACCTTC,CASSLVWSTGDYGYTF
TRBV2,-,-,TRBJ2-7,TGTGCCAGCATTTCCCACGAGCAGTACTTC,CASISHEQYF
TRBV27,-,-,TRBJ2-4,TGTGCCAGCACCGGCGGGGAAAACATTCAGTACTTC,CASTGGENIQYF
TRBV7-6,TRBD1,-,TRBJ2-5,TGTGCCAGCAGTTCTACCTTGACAGGGAGAGGGACAGAGACCCAGTACTTC,CASSSTLTGRGTETQYF
TRBV20-1,-,-,TRBJ2-3,TGCAGTGCTGGGACCGACCCGAGGGATACGCAGTATTTT,CSAGTDPRDTQYF
TRBV12-3/TRBV12-4,-,-,TRBJ2-7,TGTGCCAGCAGTTTAGGGGAATACTACGAGCAGTACTTC,CASSLGEYYEQYF
TRBV7-9,-,few,TRBJ1-2,TGTGCCAGCAGCTTAGAGACAGGCTACGGCTACACCTTC,CASSLETGYGYTF
TRBV28,-,-,TRBJ2-1,TGTGCCAGCAGTTTATTGGGCGGAGCCAATGAGCAGTTCTTC,CASSLLGGANEQFF
TRBV12-3/TRBV12-4,-,few,TRBJ2-1,TGTGCCAGCAGTCCCCCGGACACGGCTGAGCAGTTCTTC,CASSPPDTAEQFF
TRBV27,TRBD1,few,TRBJ1-1,TGTGCCAGCAGGACGTACAGGGGCAACACTGAAGCTTTCTTT,CASRTYRGNTEAFF
TRBV2,-,-,TRBJ1-2,TGTGCCAGCACCGAAGATGGAGGAAATGGCTACACCTTC,CASTEDGGNGYTF
TRBV2,-,few,TRBJ1-1,TGTGCCAGCAGTGATATCGGGCCGACTGAAGCTTTCTTT,CASSDIGPTEAFF
TRBV25-1,-,-,TRBJ2-2,TGTGCCAGCCACGAGGGACTTGGGACCCATAACGGGGAGCTGTTTTTT,CASHEGLGTHNGELFF
TRBV19,-,few,TRBJ2-4,TGTGCCAGTTATGGGTCCCAGGGCATTCAGTACTTC,CASYGSQGIQYF
TRBV25-1,-,few,TRBJ2-1,TGTGCCAGCAGTGAACAGGAGTACAATGAGCAGTTCTTC,CASSEQEYNEQFF
TRBV3-1,-,-,TRBJ1-5,TGTGCCAGCAGCCAAGCGGGGAGCCAGCCCCAGCATTTT,CASSQAGSQPQHF
TRBV4-3,-,-,TRBJ2-3,TGCGCCAGCAGCCAAGGGAGGGCCCCAGATACGCAGTATTTT,CASSQGRAPDTQYF
TRBV5-1,-,-,TRBJ2-2,TGCGCCAGCAGCTTCAGGGGTCCTGACACCGGGGAGCTGTTTTTT,CASSFRGPDTGELFF
TRBV12-1,-,many,TRBJ2-7,TGTGCCAGCAGCCGTGTGGACGAGCAGTACTTC,CASSRVDEQYF
TRBV15,TRBD1,-,TRBJ2-1,TGTGCCACCAGCTACCGACAGGGGGTCTACAATGAGCAGTTCTTC,CATSYRQGVYNEQFF